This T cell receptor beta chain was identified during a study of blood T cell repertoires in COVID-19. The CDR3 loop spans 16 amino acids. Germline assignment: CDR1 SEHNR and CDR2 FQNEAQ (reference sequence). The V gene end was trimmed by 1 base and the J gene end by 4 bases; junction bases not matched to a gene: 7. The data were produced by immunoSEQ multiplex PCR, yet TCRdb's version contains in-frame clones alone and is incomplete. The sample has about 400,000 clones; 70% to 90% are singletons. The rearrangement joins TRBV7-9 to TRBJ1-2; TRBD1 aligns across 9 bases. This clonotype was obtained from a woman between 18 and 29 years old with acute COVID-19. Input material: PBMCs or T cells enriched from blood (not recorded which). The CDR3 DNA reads TGTGCCAGCAGCTTAGGAACCGGGACAGGGTTCTATGGCTACACCTTC. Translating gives CASSLGTGTGFYGYTF.